What follows describes a single TCR beta chain. This entry belongs to a study of blood T cell repertoires in COVID-19. Study overall: The United States, Italy and Spain provided the acute and convalescent COVID-19 samples.

Authors' processing steps: Counts of nucleated cells, estimated from reference gene primer amplification, were obtained. Method: immunoSEQ multiplex PCR; TCRdb's copy keeps in-frame clones and lacks some. The V and J calls and clone size were taken over from that table, and D and trimming were inferred from the DNA. The data hold roughly 200,000 clones, with roughly 82% observed a single time. Participant age was about 18 to 89 years, and participants resided in about two dozen US areas. Each participant's cohort was designated according to participant-reported clinical history. The ends were cut back, 2 bases at V and 5 bases at J, with 13 bases in the middle. Germline CDR1 is MNHEY and CDR2 is SMNVEV (reference sequence). The CDR3 contains 15 residues.

This chain connects TRBV27 to TRBJ2-1; perhaps TRBD2 as D (6 bases). What was sequenced was PBMCs or T cells enriched from blood (not recorded which). The clonotype was recovered from a woman under 40 who had recovered from COVID-19. CDR3 bases: TGTGCCAGCAGTTTAAACAAGGGGACTCACAATGAGCAGTTCTTC. This translates into CASSLNKGTHNEQFF.